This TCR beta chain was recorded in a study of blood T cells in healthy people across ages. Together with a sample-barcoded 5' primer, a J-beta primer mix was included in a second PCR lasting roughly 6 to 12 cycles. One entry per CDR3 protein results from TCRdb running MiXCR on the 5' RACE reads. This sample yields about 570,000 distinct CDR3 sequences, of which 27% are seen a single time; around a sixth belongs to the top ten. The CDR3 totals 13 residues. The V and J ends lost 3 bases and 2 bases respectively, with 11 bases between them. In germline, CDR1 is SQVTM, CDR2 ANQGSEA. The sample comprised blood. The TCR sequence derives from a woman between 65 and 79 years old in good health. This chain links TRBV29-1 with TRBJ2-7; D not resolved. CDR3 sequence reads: CSVEVANTYEQYF. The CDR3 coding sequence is TGCAGCGTTGAGGTGGCGAACACCTACGAGCAGTACTTC.